The following is a TCR beta chain sequence with its context. Primers used in a second PCR of roughly 6 to 12 cycles were a sample-barcoded 5' primer and a J-beta primer mix. TCRdb redid the calling of the 5' RACE reads with MiXCR, one entry per CDR3 protein. The table records around 1,900,000 distinct CDR3 sequences, more than 35% of them present only once. This specimen comes from a study of blood T cells in healthy people across ages. V was pared by 5 bases and J by 1 base, with 17 bases between. The CDR3 loop spans 16 amino acids. CDR1 and CDR2 (germline): SGHAT, FQDESV (reference sequence). V gene TRBV11-1 combines with J gene TRBJ1-1; D might be TRBD1 (5 bases). The specimen was blood. This receptor was taken from a human donor in good health. CDR3 region: CASSITQGDENTEAFF. In DNA form, the CDR3 reads TGTGCCAGCAGCATAACCCAAGGGGACGAGAACACTGAAGCTTTCTTT. Drawing the rest from reference TRBV11-1 and TRBJ1-1, the complete variable domain is EAEVAQSPRYKITEKSQAVAFWCDPISGHATLYWYRQILGQGPELLVQFQDESVVDDSQLPKDRFSAERLKGVDSTLKIQPAELGDSAMYLCASSITQGDENTEAFFGQGTRLTVV.